One T cell receptor beta chain is described in this entry. Its specificity is not known. At one of its ends the junction is not consistent with the germline gene, which may arise from a read error. This entry belongs to a study of tumor-infiltrating lymphocytes in primary liver carcinoma. In the study overall: The tumors, T1-T3 N0M0 lesions, were roughly 4.2 to 11 cm across. Study-wide results and caveats: All five tumor regions shared only about 7.5-24% of top clones.

TCR beta cDNA was reverse-transcribed from about 550 ng of total RNA. The reaction used a constant-region primer and ProtoScript II reverse transcriptase. Three nested multiplex PCR rounds, a slightly modified ARM-PCR method, built the TCR beta libraries. Primers for the first two PCR rounds were TRBV1-TRBV30 forward primers and a C-beta reverse primer (approximately 10 cycles per round). TCRdb analysed the multiplex PCR reads with MiXCR anew, one entry per CDR3 protein. The table includes approximately 64,000 distinct CDR3 sequences, approximately 74% detected once. Unsorted bulk tissue, roughly 20-32 mg of it, served as the source for co-extraction of RNA and DNA. The authors sampled five separate regions per tumor. In germline, CDR1 is SGHDN, CDR2 FVKESK. The CDR3 extends over 19 amino acids.

This receptor was taken from a man aged 40-55 years with primary liver carcinoma and hepatitis B virus infection. Sequencing was done on a sample of liver tumor tissue from sampling region 4. The subset was: tumor region T4, right-lateral pole. The rearrangement uses TRBV14 and TRBJ2-6, with D perhaps matching TRBD1 or TRBD2 (5 bases each). CDR3 in amino acids: CASSPFGQRVSSGANVLAF. Written as DNA, the CDR3 is TGTGCCAGCAGCCCTTTTGGTCAGAGGGTTTCCTCTGGGGCCAACGTCCTGGCTTTC.